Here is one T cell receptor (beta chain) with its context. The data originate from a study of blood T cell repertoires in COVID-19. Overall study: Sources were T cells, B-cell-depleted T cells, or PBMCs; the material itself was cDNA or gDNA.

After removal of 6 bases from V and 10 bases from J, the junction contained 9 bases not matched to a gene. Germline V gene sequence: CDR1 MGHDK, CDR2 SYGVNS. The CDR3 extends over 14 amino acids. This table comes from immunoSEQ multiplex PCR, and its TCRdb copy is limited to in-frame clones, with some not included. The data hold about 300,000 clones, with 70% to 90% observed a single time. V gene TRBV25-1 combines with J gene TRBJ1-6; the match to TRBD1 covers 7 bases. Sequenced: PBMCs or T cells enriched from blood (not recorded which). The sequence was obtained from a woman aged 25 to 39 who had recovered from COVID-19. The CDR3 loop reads CASRDRQVGSPLHF. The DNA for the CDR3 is TGTGCCAGCAGGGACAGGCAAGTGGGCTCACCCCTCCACTTT.